This is a list of T cell receptor beta chains from one sample in a study of shared clonotypes between healthy human individuals. Profiling relied on immunoSEQ multiplex PCR, and the TCRdb table lists in-frame clones only, not all of them. Here the sample spans some 2,400,000 clones, roughly 95% being singletons. The specimen was naive CD4+ T cells sorted from blood. Source of these receptors: a young man in good health. Each CDR3 is given with its conserved first and last residue. A D gene is named only where the DNA matches it firmly. Clone size appears in some rows only: once, few, many, or a class for an expanded clone.

j_call: TRBJ2-2; v_call: TRBV10-1; clone_size: .; d_call: .; cdr3_nt: TGCGCCAGCAGTGAGAATTTGGGGGAGCTGTTTTTT; cdr3_aa: CASSENLGELFF
j_call: TRBJ1-1; v_call: TRBV7-3; clone_size: .; d_call: .; cdr3_nt: TGTGCCAGCAGCTTACGTGCGGCCTCGAACACTGAAGCTTTCTTT; cdr3_aa: CASSLRAASNTEAFF
j_call: TRBJ2-3; v_call: TRBV7-2; clone_size: .; d_call: .; cdr3_nt: TGTGCCAGCAGCTTTAGCGGATTGGGCACAGATACGCAGTATTTT; cdr3_aa: CASSFSGLGTDTQYF
j_call: TRBJ1-3; v_call: TRBV18; clone_size: once; d_call: TRBD1; cdr3_nt: TGTGCCAGCTCACCCGGGACAGGCGACTCTGGAAACACCATATATTTT; cdr3_aa: CASSPGTGDSGNTIYF
j_call: TRBJ2-7; v_call: TRBV2; clone_size: .; d_call: .; cdr3_nt: TGTGCCAGCAGTGAAGGGAGGGGGGGAACCTACGAGCAGTACTTC; cdr3_aa: CASSEGRGGTYEQYF
j_call: TRBJ1-4; v_call: TRBV27; clone_size: .; d_call: .; cdr3_nt: TGTGCCAGCAGTTCCTTAGGGAAGGGGAATGAAAAACTGTTTTTT; cdr3_aa: CASSSLGKGNEKLFF
j_call: TRBJ2-5; v_call: TRBV7-6; clone_size: .; d_call: .; cdr3_nt: TGTGCCAGCAGCTTAGCGCCCGGACTGACAGGGGACTATCTGTTGGAGACCCAGTACTTC; cdr3_aa: CASSLAPGLTGDYLLETQYF
j_call: TRBJ2-6; v_call: TRBV19; clone_size: .; d_call: .; cdr3_nt: TGTGCCAGTATGGTCAAAGGAAACGCTGGGGCCAACGTCCTGACTTTC; cdr3_aa: CASMVKGNAGANVLTF
j_call: TRBJ2-1; v_call: TRBV11-3; clone_size: .; d_call: .; cdr3_nt: TGTGCCAGCAGCTTGAAAGTCAATGAGCAGTTCTTC; cdr3_aa: CASSLKVNEQFF
j_call: TRBJ1-5; v_call: TRBV12-5; clone_size: .; d_call: .; cdr3_nt: TGTGCTAGTGGTTTTAGGGCTGGGGGCAATCAGCCCCAGCATTTT; cdr3_aa: CASGFRAGGNQPQHF
j_call: TRBJ2-2; v_call: TRBV2; clone_size: .; d_call: TRBD2; cdr3_nt: TGTGCCAGCAGTGGGGGACTAGCGGGAGTCGTCGGGGAGCTGTTTTTT; cdr3_aa: CASSGGLAGVVGELFF
j_call: TRBJ1-5; v_call: TRBV6-1; clone_size: once; d_call: .; cdr3_nt: TGTGCCAGCAGTGAAGGGCACCCATCCCATTTT; cdr3_aa: CASSEGHPSHF
j_call: TRBJ1-5; v_call: TRBV6-1; clone_size: .; d_call: .; cdr3_nt: TGTGCCAGCAGTGAATCCTCGGCCTTTACCTCAGATTTT; cdr3_aa: CASSESSAFTSDF
j_call: TRBJ1-2; v_call: TRBV28; clone_size: .; d_call: TRBD1; cdr3_nt: TGTGCCAGCAGTTTTATAGGACAGGGGACCTATGGCTACACCTTC; cdr3_aa: CASSFIGQGTYGYTF
j_call: TRBJ2-7; v_call: TRBV12-5; clone_size: .; d_call: .; cdr3_nt: TGTGCTAGTGGTTTGGTGGGGGGCCCTAACTCCTACGAGCAGTACTTC; cdr3_aa: CASGLVGGPNSYEQYF
j_call: TRBJ1-1; v_call: TRBV9; clone_size: .; d_call: .; cdr3_nt: TGTGCCAGCAGCGTAAACGGCAAGTGGGGGACTGAAGCTTTCTTT; cdr3_aa: CASSVNGKWGTEAFF
j_call: TRBJ2-3; v_call: TRBV10-2; clone_size: .; d_call: TRBD2; cdr3_nt: TGCGCCAGCAGTGAGCGGCTAGCGGTCGTTCCGCAGTATTTT; cdr3_aa: CASSERLAVVPQYF
j_call: TRBJ1-4; v_call: TRBV4-1; clone_size: .; d_call: TRBD1; cdr3_nt: TGCGCCAGCAGCCAAGCCACTGACAGGGGCGGACGCCGGGGTGAAAAACTGTTTTTT; cdr3_aa: CASSQATDRGGRRGEKLFF
j_call: TRBJ2-3; v_call: TRBV7-3; clone_size: once; d_call: TRBD2; cdr3_nt: TGTGCCAGCAGCTTAAGTGCTAGCGGGAGCACAGATACGCAGTATTTT; cdr3_aa: CASSLSASGSTDTQYF
j_call: TRBJ1-2; v_call: TRBV29-1; clone_size: .; d_call: .; cdr3_nt: TGCAGCGCCGACTTTGGGGGTTCCTATGGCTACACCTTC; cdr3_aa: CSADFGGSYGYTF
j_call: TRBJ1-5; v_call: TRBV4-3; clone_size: .; d_call: .; cdr3_nt: TGCGCCAGCAGCCAAGAGATGGGTTTGAATCAGCCCCAGCATTTT; cdr3_aa: CASSQEMGLNQPQHF
j_call: TRBJ1-4; v_call: TRBV5-1; clone_size: .; d_call: .; cdr3_nt: TGCGCCAGCAGCCCCGGGACGGGTGAAAAACTGTTTTTT; cdr3_aa: CASSPGTGEKLFF
j_call: TRBJ1-6; v_call: TRBV15; clone_size: .; d_call: .; cdr3_nt: TGTGCCACCAGGTCCGGGACGAGCAATTCACCCCTCCACTTT; cdr3_aa: CATRSGTSNSPLHF
j_call: TRBJ2-7; v_call: TRBV5-6; clone_size: .; d_call: TRBD1; cdr3_nt: TGTGCCGGCCTCGCTGCCAGGGACAGTCTCATCCGTAATACCTACGAGCAGTACTTC; cdr3_aa: CAGLAARDSLIRNTYEQYF
j_call: TRBJ1-6; v_call: TRBV5-1; clone_size: .; d_call: .; cdr3_nt: TGCGCCAGCAGAATGACCGGGGACAATTCACCCCTCCACTTT; cdr3_aa: CASRMTGDNSPLHF
j_call: TRBJ2-7; v_call: TRBV27; clone_size: once; d_call: TRBD1; cdr3_nt: TGTGCCAGCAGTTTCGGAACAGGGGACTACGAGCAGTACTTC; cdr3_aa: CASSFGTGDYEQYF
j_call: TRBJ2-5; v_call: TRBV5-1; clone_size: .; d_call: TRBD2; cdr3_nt: TGCGCCAGCAGCCTCGGGGGAGGGGTCGGAGAGACCCAGTACTTC; cdr3_aa: CASSLGGGVGETQYF
j_call: TRBJ2-7; v_call: TRBV7-2; clone_size: .; d_call: TRBD2; cdr3_nt: TGTGCCAGCAGCTCCCCGGGCAGCGGGAGAACGAAACAGTACTTC; cdr3_aa: CASSSPGSGRTKQYF
j_call: TRBJ2-7; v_call: TRBV5-6; clone_size: .; d_call: .; cdr3_nt: TGTGCCAGCAGGATGAAGGGTACCTACGAGCAGTACTTC; cdr3_aa: CASRMKGTYEQYF
j_call: TRBJ1-1; v_call: TRBV11-2; clone_size: .; d_call: .; cdr3_nt: TGTGCCAGCAGCCCGGGGGAGGGCTGGCACACTGAAGCTTTCTTT; cdr3_aa: CASSPGEGWHTEAFF
j_call: TRBJ2-3; v_call: TRBV9; clone_size: .; d_call: .; cdr3_nt: TGTGCCAGCAGCGTAGCTACTAGCACAGATACGCAGTATTTT; cdr3_aa: CASSVATSTDTQYF
j_call: TRBJ2-7; v_call: TRBV15; clone_size: .; d_call: TRBD1; cdr3_nt: TGTGCCACCAGCCTTCGGACAGGGGCCTACGAGCAGTACTTC; cdr3_aa: CATSLRTGAYEQYF
j_call: TRBJ2-5; v_call: TRBV5-1; clone_size: once; d_call: .; cdr3_nt: TGCGCCAGCAGCTTGGTGCAAGAGACCCAGTACTTC; cdr3_aa: CASSLVQETQYF
j_call: TRBJ1-6; v_call: TRBV30; clone_size: .; d_call: .; cdr3_nt: TGTGCCTGGAGAGCTCTACAGGGTTCACCCCTCCACTTT; cdr3_aa: CAWRALQGSPLHF
j_call: TRBJ1-6; v_call: TRBV6-5; clone_size: .; d_call: .; cdr3_nt: TGTGCCAGCAGTTATGGTCAGACATATAATTCACCCCTCCACTTT; cdr3_aa: CASSYGQTYNSPLHF
j_call: TRBJ1-2; v_call: TRBV5-6; clone_size: .; d_call: .; cdr3_nt: TGTGCCAGCAGCTTTCTTGACAGGACCGGTGAGGGATATGGCTACACCTTC; cdr3_aa: CASSFLDRTGEGYGYTF
j_call: TRBJ2-3; v_call: TRBV10-3; clone_size: once; d_call: TRBD2; cdr3_nt: TGTGCCATCAGTGAGTTGGGACTAGCGGGCACAGATACGCAGTATTTT; cdr3_aa: CAISELGLAGTDTQYF
j_call: TRBJ1-1; v_call: TRBV6-5; clone_size: .; d_call: .; cdr3_nt: TGTGCCAGCAGTTACTCCTTTGGAGACACTGAAGCTTTCTTT; cdr3_aa: CASSYSFGDTEAFF
j_call: TRBJ2-1; v_call: TRBV2; clone_size: .; d_call: TRBD1; cdr3_nt: TGTGCCAGCAGTGAAACCGACAGGGGGACTGGCAATGAGCAGTTCTTC; cdr3_aa: CASSETDRGTGNEQFF
j_call: TRBJ1-5; v_call: TRBV18; clone_size: .; d_call: .; cdr3_nt: TGTGCCAGCTCCGGTGGAGGGTTCCAAGTTCAGCCCCAGCATTTT; cdr3_aa: CASSGGGFQVQPQHF
j_call: TRBJ2-5; v_call: TRBV9; clone_size: once; d_call: TRBD2; cdr3_nt: TGTGCCAGCAGCGTAGGAGATAGCGGGGGTTTGAAGACCCAGTACTTC; cdr3_aa: CASSVGDSGGLKTQYF